A selection of T cell receptor beta chains follows, all from one sample in a study of a mutant IDH1 vaccine in newly diagnosed glioma. For these TCRs, the target antigens are not known. Profiled with immunoSEQ multiplex PCR; TCRdb holds only in-frame clones, not every one. The sample contains fewer than 75,000 clones, approximately 84% of which appear only once. The sample in question was PBMCs, obtained from a glioma patient whose treatment included an IDH1 peptide vaccine. Receptor source: a woman between 50 and 59 years old with glioma. The CDR3 runs from the conserved cysteine through the conserved F or W. The D gene is left open where the match is weak. Expanded clones are given a class, and other clones once, few, many or no size at all.

.	12	TRBJ1-5	TRBV10-1	.	CASSDSNQPQHF	TGCGCCAGCAGTGATTCCAATCAGCCCCAGCATTTT
TRBD1	16	TRBJ2-7	TRBV11-2	.	CASSLAGTGRHYEQYF	TGTGCCAGCAGCTTAGCTGGGACAGGCAGACACTACGAGCAGTACTTC
.	13	TRBJ1-1	TRBV6-1	.	CATLPGAMHEAFF	TGTGCCACCCTACCCGGGGCAATGCATGAAGCTTTCTTT
.	16	TRBJ2-2	TRBV5-5	.	CASSLARQAGTGELFF	TGTGCCAGCAGCTTGGCCCGCCAAGCGGGCACCGGGGAGCTGTTTTTT
.	16	TRBJ2-3	TRBV5-1	.	CASSFPRSGSTDTQYF	TGCGCCAGCAGCTTCCCTCGCTCAGGGAGCACAGATACGCAGTATTTT
.	11	TRBJ2-5	TRBV20-1	.	CSARRQETQYF	TGCAGTGCTAGGCGACAAGAGACCCAGTACTTC
.	12	TRBJ1-1	TRBV6-6	few	CASSQAGLVAFF	TGTGCCAGCAGCCAGGCAGGTCTAGTGGCTTTCTTT
.	14	TRBJ1-1	TRBV5-1	.	CASSGGLMNTEAFF	TGCGCCAGCAGCGGGGGACTCATGAACACTGAAGCTTTCTTT
.	16	TRBJ2-1	TRBV5-1	.	CASSPISIGAYNEQFF	TGCGCCAGCAGCCCGATTTCAATAGGAGCCTACAATGAGCAGTTCTTC
.	13	TRBJ1-1	TRBV5-5	few	CASSLEMNTEAFF	TGTGCCAGCAGCCTGGAAATGAACACTGAAGCTTTCTTT
TRBD2	16	TRBJ2-2	TRBV5-1	once	CASRPTSGGAPGELFF	TGCGCCAGCAGACCTACTAGCGGGGGGGCCCCCGGGGAGCTGTTTTTT
TRBD1	15	TRBJ1-6	TRBV19	.	CASSMDWTGVSPLHF	TGTGCCAGTAGTATGGACTGGACAGGGGTTTCACCCCTCCACTTT
.	14	TRBJ2-5	TRBV21-1	.	CDNPRRPDGETQYF	TGTGACAACCCTCGGAGACCCGACGGGGAGACCCAGTACTTC
.	14	TRBJ1-2	TRBV27	.	CASSGRQWGYGYTF	TGTGCCAGCAGTGGCAGACAGTGGGGCTATGGCTACACCTTC
TRBD2	16	TRBJ2-3	TRBV5-1	.	CASSPLAGGHSDTQYF	TGCGCCAGCAGCCCTTTAGCGGGGGGGCATTCAGATACGCAGTATTTT
.	14	TRBJ1-5	TRBV10-2	medium-sized	CASSEGGGNQPQHF	TGCGCCAGCAGTGAGGGGGGCGGAAATCAGCCCCAGCATTTT
.	12	TRBJ1-2	TRBV29-1	.	CSVERQVEGYTF	TGCAGCGTTGAAAGACAGGTAGAGGGCTACACCTTC
.	13	TRBJ1-5	TRBV14	.	CASSQDGDQPQHF	TGTGCCAGCAGCCAAGATGGGGATCAGCCCCAGCATTTT
.	13	TRBJ1-4	TRBV27	.	CASSLSPREKLFF	TGTGCCAGCAGTCTCAGCCCACGGGAAAAACTGTTTTTT
.	16	TRBJ1-2	TRBV5-1	once	CASSYTVGSPRGGYTF	TGCGCCAGCAGCTATACGGTAGGGTCCCCTCGGGGTGGCTACACCTTC
TRBD2	14	TRBJ2-3	TRBV9	.	CASSVGTSGNTQYF	TGTGCCAGCAGCGTCGGGACTAGTGGTAATACGCAGTATTTT
.	14	TRBJ1-2	TRBV19	few	CASRAPTGRYGYTF	TGTGCCAGTAGGGCACCGACAGGCCGCTATGGCTACACCTTC
.	12	TRBJ1-2	TRBV9	.	CASGTRGYGYTF	TGTGCCAGCGGGACTAGAGGCTATGGCTACACCTTC
.	14	TRBJ1-4	TRBV18	.	CASSLGATNEKLFF	TGTGCCAGCTCACTGGGAGCAACTAATGAAAAACTGTTTTTT
.	15	TRBJ1-5	TRBV11-2	.	CASSPPTGTNQPQHF	TGTGCCAGCAGCCCGCCGACAGGAACCAATCAGCCCCAGCATTTT
TRBD1	15	TRBJ2-3	TRBV2	.	CASSGRTGGTDTQYF	TGTGCCAGCAGTGGGAGGACAGGGGGCACAGATACGCAGTATTTT
TRBD1	15	TRBJ1-2	TRBV5-4	once	CASSFDRGRNYGYTF	TGTGCCAGCAGCTTCGACAGGGGGCGGAACTATGGCTACACCTTC
.	12	TRBJ1-1	TRBV2	.	CASRELSGEAFF	TGTGCCAGCAGGGAACTCAGCGGCGAAGCTTTCTTT
.	14	TRBJ2-3	TRBV9	.	CASSGRLGSFPQYF	TGTGCCAGCAGCGGACGCCTAGGAAGTTTTCCGCAGTATTTT
.	13	TRBJ2-3	TRBV5-1	few	CASSSILDDTQYF	TGCGCCAGCAGCTCAATACTGGACGATACGCAGTATTTT
TRBD2	15	TRBJ2-3	TRBV5-4	.	CASLRAGGLTDTQYF	TGTGCCAGCTTGCGGGCGGGGGGTCTCACAGATACGCAGTATTTT
TRBD2	15	TRBJ2-5	TRBV6-6	.	CASRPGGTSQETQYF	TGTGCCAGCAGGCCCGGGGGGACCTCCCAAGAGACCCAGTACTTC
TRBD1	15	TRBJ2-3	TRBV9	.	CASSPQGTGGDTQYF	TGTGCCAGCAGCCCGCAAGGGACAGGGGGCGATACGCAGTATTTT
.	13	TRBJ1-1	TRBV10-2	.	CASLSRGNTEAFF	TGCGCCAGCCTATCCAGGGGCAACACTGAAGCTTTCTTT
.	16	TRBJ2-3	TRBV29-1	.	CSAALTRSFGTDTQYF	TGCAGCGCCGCACTCACGCGGTCTTTTGGCACAGATACGCAGTATTTT